The clone carrying this TCR beta chain has at least ten counts. Trimming took off 7 bases at V and 6 bases at J, with 15 bases between the two ends. The CDR3 extends over 13 amino acids. The V gene's germline CDR1 is MNHNS and CDR2 SASEGT. Sequencing was at deep level. Method: immunoSEQ multiplex PCR; TCRdb's copy keeps in-frame clones and lacks some. In the table there are approximately 330,000 clones, less than 85% of which are singletons. The sample belongs to a study of shared clonotypes between healthy human individuals. At the level of the study: Samples came from a couple of female and a few male donors aged 18 to 49.

Donors were healthy HIV-negative adults without recent acute infections or vaccinations. Subsets obtained from CD4+ cells comprised CD45RA+ naive and CD45RA-negative memory cells. The sequenced sample consisted of memory CD4+ T cells sorted from blood. Regarding subset: CD45RA-negative fraction. This TCR was recovered from a man younger than 40 in good health. This sequence joins TRBV6-1 and TRBJ1-2; D might be TRBD1 (5 bases). The CDR3 spells CASKMTAKDGYTF. CDR3 nucleotides: TGTGCCAGCAAAATGACAGCGAAGGATGGCTACACCTTC.